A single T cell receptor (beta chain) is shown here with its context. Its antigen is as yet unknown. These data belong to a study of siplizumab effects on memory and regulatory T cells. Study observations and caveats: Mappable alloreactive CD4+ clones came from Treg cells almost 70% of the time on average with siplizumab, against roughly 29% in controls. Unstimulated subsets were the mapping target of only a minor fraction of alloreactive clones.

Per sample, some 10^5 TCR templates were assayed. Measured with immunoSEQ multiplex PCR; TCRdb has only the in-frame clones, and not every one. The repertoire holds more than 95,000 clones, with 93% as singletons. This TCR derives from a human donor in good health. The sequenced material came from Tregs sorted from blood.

The CDR3 DNA reads as TGCAGCGTTGAAGGGTTAGCGGAAGAGACCCAGTACTTC. Amino acid sequence: CSVEGLAEETQYF. The chain has TRBV29-1 and TRBJ2-5; D is possibly TRBD2 (6 bases). V lost 1 base and J 3 bases, leaving 9 bases between the germline ends. The CDR3 spans 13 residues. Germline lookup yields CDR1 SQVTM and CDR2 ANQGSEA.